These 14 T cell receptor beta chains share one sample of origin, sequenced in a study of blood T cells in healthy people across ages (dated by TCRdb to the mid-2010s). The library was produced with 5' RACE. TCRdb records Illumina HiSeq 2500 as the sequencer. A second roughly 7 to 12 cycle PCR used a sample-barcoded 5' primer and a J-beta primer mix. TCRdb ran its own pipeline on the public reads, namely fastp trimming at Q25 and MiXCR clone calling, and kept in-frame beta chains. CDR3 protein duplicates are merged, each entry listing the most common genes and DNA. The sample has over a million distinct CDR3 sequences on record, 59% of them singletons. Of the sample, about 6.7% falls within the top ten clones. Sequences were obtained from blood. Receptors were obtained from a young man in good health.

The chain combines TRBV7-9 with TRBJ2-1; 13 bases line up with TRBD2. Germline loops: CDR1 SEHNR, CDR2 FQNEAQ (reference sequence). V trimming: 1 base; J trimming: 9 bases; junction bases outside the gene matches: 9. The CDR3 consists of 17 residues. CDR3 sequence: CASSLGRTSGRSGEQFF. The CDR3 coding sequence is TGTGCCAGCAGCTTAGGGCGGACTAGCGGGAGATCGGGTGAGCAGTTCTTC.

The V call is TRBV29-1, the J call TRBJ2-1; D is undetermined. The length of the CDR3 is 10 residues. Germline V CDR1 and CDR2: SQVTM, ANQGSEA. V was cut by 4 bases and J by 8 bases, with 6 bases left in between. CDR3 nucleotide sequence: TGCAGCGTTGCTGAGTATGAGCAGTTCTTC. Translating it yields CSVAEYEQFF.

The count of this clonotype is one. The chain carries TRBV6-5 and TRBJ1-5; no clear D gene. Germline CDR1 MNHEY, CDR2 SVGAGI. CDR3 length: 13 residues. The ends were cut back, 0 bases at V and 5 bases at J, with 5 bases in the middle. CDR3 DNA sequence: TGTGCCAGCAGTTACTCGCAGGATCAGCCCCAGCATTTT. Amino acid sequence: CASSYSQDQPQHF.

The table lists this clonotype with a few counts. V is TRBV4-2 and J is TRBJ2-3; maybe TRBD2 (6 bases). The germline gives CDR1 LGHNA, CDR2 YNFKEQ. The CDR3 runs to 18 residues. Between the trimmed V and J ends, which lost 0 bases and 0 bases, there was a span of 16 bases. The CDR3 here is CASSQDLSGGPSTDTQYF. In nucleotides, the CDR3 is TGTGCCAGCAGCCAAGATTTAAGCGGAGGGCCTAGCACAGATACGCAGTATTTT.

This chain joins TRBV11-2 and TRBJ2-2; the D gene is possibly TRBD1 (6 bases). Germline CDR1 is SGHAT and CDR2 is FQNNGV. V lost 5 bases and J lost 6, with 13 bases in between. The CDR3 spans 14 residues. CDR3 region: CASSPQGISGELFF. The CDR3 nucleotides read TGTGCCAGCAGCCCCCAGGGGATCTCCGGGGAGCTGTTTTTT.

The V gene is TRBV29-1, the J gene TRBJ1-1; tentative D call: TRBD1 (6 bases). This CDR3 is 14 amino acids long. Trimming removed 7 bases from V and 3 bases from J, with 18 bases in between. Germline V gene lookup returns CDR1 SQVTM and CDR2 ANQGSEA. CDR3 residues: CSAQRQDRYTEAFF. Here the CDR3 DNA reads TGCAGCGCACAACGACAGGACAGATACACTGAAGCTTTCTTT.

The chain joins TRBV10-3 to TRBJ1-2; 8 nucleotides align to TRBD1. V shed 2 bases and J 13 bases; nucleotides not matched to a gene: 3. The CDR3 is 11 residues long. Germline CDR1 is ENHRY and CDR2 is SYGVKD. CDR3 residues: CAISELTGVTF. CDR3 nucleotides: TGTGCCATCAGTGAGCTGACAGGGGTCACCTTC.

This chain uses TRBV20-1 with TRBJ2-1, with unresolved D. Germline-derived CDR1 and CDR2 are DFQATT and SNEGSKA (reference sequence). This CDR3 is built from 10 residues. Trimming pared 1 base from V and 10 bases from J, leaving 5 bases between. The chain's CDR3 is CSARVPEQFF. The CDR3 DNA is TGCAGTGCTAGAGTGCCAGAGCAGTTCTTC.

The chain joins TRBV18 to TRBJ2-5; 9 bases map to TRBD1. The V gene's germline CDR1 is KGHSH and CDR2 LQKENI. This CDR3 is 15 amino acids long. V shed 3 bases and J 1 base; nucleotides not matched to a gene: 3. CDR3 residues: CASSPLQGAQETQYF. Here the CDR3 DNA reads TGTGCCAGCTCACCGCTACAGGGGGCCCAAGAGACCCAGTACTTC.

V and J are TRBV5-6 and TRBJ1-5, with 10 bases lining up with TRBD1. Germline V CDR1 and CDR2: SGHDT, YYEEEE. This CDR3 contains 15 residues. V shed 4 bases, J shed 2 bases, and the junction held 3 bases outside the gene matches. The DNA for the CDR3 is TGTGCCAGCAGCCGACAGGGGGCTGGCAATCAGCCCCAGCATTTT. Translated: CASSRQGAGNQPQHF.

This clonotype came up a few times. The chain employs TRBV2 and TRBJ2-7; D may be TRBD2 (7 bases). V lost 1 base, J lost 0 bases, and 13 bases lay in between. Per the germline V gene, CDR1 is SNHLY and CDR2 is FYNNEI. This CDR3 has 16 residues. For the CDR3, the DNA is TGTGCCAGCAGTGAAGTGGGCGGGGGCCACTCCTACGAGCAGTACTTC. As protein: CASSEVGGGHSYEQYF.

The CDR3 DNA reads TGCAGTGGCGCCGGGCAGGGCATATCCTACGAGCAGTACTTC. Protein sequence: CSGAGQGISYEQYF. J is TRBJ2-5 and V is TRBV20-1; TRBD1 might be the D (5 bases). The DNA end is more similar to TRBJ2-7, so the J call may be wrong. The CDR3 has 14 amino acids. Germline V gene data show CDR1 as DFQATT and CDR2 as SNEGSKA (reference sequence).

CDR3 sequence reads: CASSYLVDNQPQHF. In DNA, the CDR3 is TGTGCCAGCAGTTATTTAGTAGACAATCAGCCCCAGCATTTT. The genes are TRBV6-6 and TRBJ1-5; D not certain. The germline V gene has CDR1 MNHNY and CDR2 SVGAGI (reference sequence). V lost 3 bases and J lost 3, with 9 bases in between. The CDR3 extends over 14 amino acids.

The chain has TRBV27 and TRBJ2-3, with 9 bases that match TRBD2. This CDR3 region has 18 residues. Germline V gene sequence: CDR1 MNHEY, CDR2 SMNVEV (reference sequence). The ends lost 0 bases at V and 4 bases at J; junction bases unmatched: 11. This CDR3 reads CASSLSQAPGLAADTQYF. The DNA of the CDR3 is TGTGCCAGCAGTTTATCTCAGGCCCCGGGACTAGCCGCAGATACGCAGTATTTT.